One sample yielded the 12 T cell receptor beta chains listed below, sequenced in a study of identical twins. TCRdb processed the 5' RACE reads anew with MiXCR; each CDR3 protein has one entry. Of 540,000 or so distinct CDR3 sequences listed, about 20% are singletons. The same specimen was also included in a second study, on yellow fever vaccine responses in identical twins.

The sample comprised CD4+ T cells sorted from blood. These receptors came from a woman between 18 and 30 years old in good health.

The V gene is TRBV12-3 or TRBV12-4, the J gene TRBJ2-7; the match to TRBD2 covers 13 bases. This CDR3 is 14 amino acids long. The J segment lost 3 bases and the V segment lost 7 bases, leaving 3 bases of the junction unmatched. The CDR3 sequence: CASTRTSGGYEQYF. In DNA, the CDR3 is TGTGCCAGCACCAGGACTAGCGGGGGCTACGAGCAGTACTTC.

The chain recombines TRBV29-1 with TRBJ2-7, with 8 bases that match TRBD2. After removal of 2 bases from V and 2 bases from J, the junction contained 5 bases not matched to a gene. CDR1 and CDR2 from the germline V gene are SQVTM and ANQGSEA. CDR3 length: 14 residues. CDR3 sequence reads: CSVELSGSPYEQYF. The CDR3 DNA reads TGCAGCGTTGAACTGAGCGGGAGCCCCTACGAGCAGTACTTC.

This clonotype showed up many times. The chain uses TRBV12-3 or TRBV12-4 and TRBJ2-2; 9 bases line up with TRBD2. The ends lost 4 bases at V and 5 bases at J; junction bases unmatched: 5. The CDR3 has 15 amino acids. The CDR3 protein is CASSYSGRGTGELFF. The DNA of the CDR3 is TGTGCCAGCAGTTATAGCGGGAGAGGGACCGGGGAGCTGTTTTTT.

This clonotype was found a few times. This chain joins TRBV3-1 and TRBJ2-7; D may be TRBD2 (7 bases). The length of the CDR3 is 13 residues. Trimming stripped 4 bases from V and 6 bases from J, with 13 bases between. CDR1 is LGHDT, CDR2 YNNKEL, per germline (reference sequence). The CDR3 here is CASSRLRGGEQYF. Here the CDR3 DNA reads TGTGCCAGCAGCCGATTAAGGGGGGGCGAGCAGTACTTC.

This chain connects TRBV10-2 to TRBJ2-1; D is possibly TRBD2 (5 bases). The germline V gene has CDR1 WSHSY and CDR2 SAAADI. V was pared by 3 bases and J by 8 bases, with 14 bases between. This CDR3 contains 14 residues. The CDR3 loop is CASSEVLARHEQFF. The CDR3, as DNA: TGCGCCAGCAGTGAAGTCCTAGCCCGGCATGAGCAGTTCTTC.

This chain connects TRBV7-9 to TRBJ2-3; 10 bases line up with TRBD2. Germline loops: CDR1 SEHNR, CDR2 FQNEAQ (reference sequence). After removal of 5 bases from V and 5 bases from J, the junction contained 4 bases not matched to a gene. CDR3 size: 14 residues. The CDR3 DNA sequence: TGTGCCAGCAGCGCTACTAGCGGGAAAGATACGCAGTATTTT. Encoded protein: CASSATSGKDTQYF.

The chain carries TRBV3-1 and TRBJ2-3; D possibly corresponds to TRBD2 (6 bases). Germline V CDR1 and CDR2: LGHDT, YNNKEL (reference sequence). This CDR3 region has 15 residues. V lost 4 bases, J lost 6 bases, and 17 bases lay in between. Written as DNA, the CDR3 is TGTGCCAGCAGCCTGGACCCAACCCGGGAGGATACGCAGTATTTT. Translation: CASSLDPTREDTQYF.

This clonotype has just a few counts. J is TRBJ2-3 and V is TRBV20-1; perhaps TRBD2 as D (5 bases). Trimming pared 6 bases from V and 5 bases from J, leaving 12 bases between. CDR1 DFQATT and CDR2 SNEGSKA come from the germline V gene (reference sequence). CDR3 length: 12 amino acids. CDR3 sequence (DNA): TGCAGTGCCCCGGGGTTCCGAGATACGCAGTATTTT. As protein: CSAPGFRDTQYF.

The CDR3 DNA sequence: TGCGCCAGCAGCTTTAGCGGGGGGGCCGCTGGGGCCAACGTCCTGACTTTC. It translates to CASSFSGGAAGANVLTF. The chain combines TRBV5-1 with TRBJ2-6, with 11 bases identical to TRBD2. Trimming removed 2 bases from V and 2 bases from J; junction bases left unmatched: 3. This CDR3 region has 17 residues. Germline loops: CDR1 SGHRS, CDR2 YFSETQ. The full variable domain, in which reference TRBV5-1 and TRBJ2-6 provide the parts outside the CDR3, is KAGVTQTPRYLIKTRGQQVTLSCSPISGHRSVSWYQQTPGQGLQFLFEYFSETQRNKGNFPGRFSGRQFSNSRSEMNVSTLELGDSALYLCASSFSGGAAGANVLTFGAGSRLTVL.

This sequence joins TRBV5-1 and TRBJ2-1; TRBD2 matches 14 bases. The germline V gene encodes CDR1 SGHRS and CDR2 YFSETQ. The CDR3 is made up of 16 amino acids. With 4 bases clipped from V and 8 bases from J, the junction kept 8 bases outside the gene matches. This CDR3 is CASSPGTSGSIYEQFF. The CDR3, as DNA: TGCGCCAGCAGCCCAGGGACTAGCGGGAGTATCTATGAGCAGTTCTTC.

The V gene is TRBV11-3, the J gene TRBJ2-2, with D unclear. Trimming removed 4 bases at V and 2 bases at J, with 14 bases between. The CDR3 has 16 amino acids. The germline V gene encodes CDR1 SGHNT and CDR2 YENEEA. The CDR3 bases are TGTGCCAGCAGCTACAATAAATTCCCTAACACCGGGGAGCTGTTTTTT. Translated: CASSYNKFPNTGELFF.

V gene TRBV18 combines with J gene TRBJ2-7; 7 bases align to TRBD1. The V and J ends lost 4 bases and 3 bases, in that order; junction bases with no gene match: 6. Germline lookup yields CDR1 KGHSH and CDR2 LQKENI. The CDR3 length is 14 residues. The CDR3 DNA reads TGTGCCAGCTCACTTGGGACAGCCGGCTACGAGCAGTACGTC. This encodes CASSLGTAGYEQYV.